This paragraph reports one T cell receptor (beta chain). Looked up from germline, CDR1 is ENHRY and CDR2 is SYGVKD. The CDR3 extends over 15 amino acids. Trimming removed 6 bases from V and 4 bases from J, with 19 bases in between. In the original processing: The authors estimated nucleated cell counts from reference gene primer amplification. Profiled with immunoSEQ multiplex PCR; TCRdb holds only in-frame clones, not every one. V, J and clone size are those of that table, while D and trimming were read from the DNA. The sample holds about 200,000 clones, over 70% seen once. This entry comes from a study of blood T cell repertoires in COVID-19. Study-wide context: The United States, Italy and Spain provided the acute and convalescent COVID-19 samples. Sample material is recorded as cDNA or gDNA derived from T cells, B-cell-depleted T cells, or PBMCs.

This clonotype was sampled from a man aged 40-49 years with acute or convalescent COVID-19. Specimen: peripheral blood. The chain has TRBV10-3 and TRBJ2-7; maybe TRBD2 (8 bases). CDR3 sequence: CAIRRQGGGGYEQYF. DNA for the CDR3: TGTGCCATCAGGCGACAAGGGGGCGGGGGGTACGAGCAGTACTTC.